This TCR beta chain was retrieved from a study of control samples from healthy donors and cancer patients. Sequenced by immunoSEQ multiplex PCR; TCRdb stores in-frame clones only, minus some. The profile shows 100,000 to 150,000 clones, approximately 91% of them singletons. As to this clone: The junction shows a germline mismatch at one end, possibly a read error.

This CDR3 has 13 amino acids. Germline assignment: CDR1 SGHDT and CDR2 YYEEEE. The rearrangement joins TRBV5-6 to TRBJ2-7, with D possibly matching TRBD1 (6 bases). The sample consisted of blood. This sequence was found in a woman under 30 in good health. The CDR3 bases are TGTGCCAGCAGGTTGGGGGCCTCCTACGAGCAGTACTTC. This translates into CASRLGASYEQYF.